This TCR beta chain is from a study of cytomegalovirus exposure and HLA in healthy donors. The overall study: An early release of data contained 75 million to 100 million unique TCRs, which came from HLA-typed donors.

Study-wide findings and caveats: The authors later found TCR association rates varying by HLA locus, with DRB1 most and HLA-C fewest. Presence/absence analysis assumed near-uniform sequencing depth across donors.

The length of the CDR3 is 14 residues. Germline trimming cut 4 bases from V and 9 bases from J; bases unmatched to any gene: 6. Germline V lookup: CDR1 MNHNS, CDR2 SASEGT. The study ran its PCR with 60 Vbeta and 13 Jbeta primers. Libraries were prepared by immunoSEQ multiplex PCR; TCRdb keeps only in-frame clonotypes and omits some of them. This table has approximately 190,000 clones, approximately 12% appearing once. This clone was found a few times. Its specificity is unknown. The gene calls are TRBV6-1 and TRBJ2-1, with 10 bases fitting TRBD1. The receptor comes from a man aged 50-60 years in good health and CMV-seropositive. The sequenced sample consisted of PBMCs. The CDR3: CASSGGTGVREQFF. The CDR3 DNA sequence: TGTGCCAGCAGTGGAGGGACAGGGGTACGTGAGCAGTTCTTC.